These 27 T cell receptor beta chains were all obtained from the same sample, sequenced in a study of identical twins. Via MiXCR, TCRdb re-called the 5' RACE reads, giving one row per CDR3 protein. The repertoire includes around 500,000 distinct CDR3 sequences, around 14% of them detected once, and more than 0.5% sits in the top ten. These records were also assigned to another study, of yellow fever vaccine responses in identical twins.

The specimen sequenced was CD4+ T cells sorted from blood. These receptors were collected from a young woman in good health.

This clonotype has more than one count but fewer than ten. The V call is TRBV21-1, the J call TRBJ2-1; TRBD1 is the table's D call and was not checked against the DNA. TRBV21-1 is labeled a pseudogene. The CDR3 totals 13 residues. CDR3 DNA sequence: TGTGCCAGCAGCATAACAGGGGTGGGTGAGCAGTTCTTC. Protein: CASSITGVGEQFF.

DNA of the CDR3: TGTGCCTGGAGTAGGGAGACCCAGTACTTC. This encodes CAWSRETQYF. This rearrangement joins TRBV30 to TRBJ2-5, with no clear D. Per the germline V gene, CDR1 is GTSNPN and CDR2 is SVGIG (reference sequence). V lost 2 bases, J lost 5 bases, and 3 bases lay in between. CDR3 length: 10 residues.

V is TRBV6-1 and J is TRBJ1-1; tentative D call: TRBD1 (5 bases). Germline V gives CDR1 MNHNS, CDR2 SASEGT. The CDR3 covers 16 residues. V shed 6 bases and J shed 6 bases, with 23 bases lying between them. The CDR3 here is CASRRQAGPWGAEAFF. The DNA for the CDR3 is TGTGCCAGCAGGAGGCAGGCCGGGCCTTGGGGCGCTGAAGCTTTCTTT.

The rearrangement joins TRBV5-1 to TRBJ2-7; no definite D call. The CDR3 consists of 16 residues. Germline CDR1 is SGHRS and CDR2 is YFSETQ. V was trimmed by 6 bases and J by 0 bases, leaving 19 bases between them. The CDR3 coding sequence is TGCGCCAGCATCCTAGAAGAGGTCCCGGACTCCTACGAGCAGTACTTC. This codes for CASILEEVPDSYEQYF. The variable domain in full, completed from reference TRBV5-1 and TRBJ2-7, reads KAGVTQTPRYLIKTRGQQVTLSCSPISGHRSVSWYQQTPGQGLQFLFEYFSETQRNKGNFPGRFSGRQFSNSRSEMNVSTLELGDSALYLCASILEEVPDSYEQYFGPGTRLTVT.

The rearrangement links TRBV4-2 to TRBJ2-1, with 9 positions matching TRBD2. The J segment lost 6 bases and the V segment lost 1 base, leaving 7 bases of the junction unmatched. This CDR3 is 16 amino acids long. Per the germline V gene, CDR1 is LGHNA and CDR2 is YNFKEQ. The CDR3 nucleotides are TGTGCCAGCAGCCAAGTGACTAGCGGTACAGGCAATGAGCAGTTCTTC. It translates to CASSQVTSGTGNEQFF.

In this sample, this clonotype turned up a few times. This chain links TRBV5-1 with TRBJ1-1; D is uncertain. The germline CDR1 and CDR2 sequences are SGHRS and YFSETQ. Trimming cost V 0 bases and J 7 bases, with 10 bases left between them. This CDR3 spans 13 amino acids. The CDR3 bases are TGCGCCAGCAGCTTGGATCTAGGGATTGAAGCTTTCTTT. It codes for CASSLDLGIEAFF. Full variable domain (missing parts from reference TRBV5-1 and TRBJ1-1): KAGVTQTPRYLIKTRGQQVTLSCSPISGHRSVSWYQQTPGQGLQFLFEYFSETQRNKGNFPGRFSGRQFSNSRSEMNVSTLELGDSALYLCASSLDLGIEAFFGQGTRLTVV.

Only a few counts were recorded for this clonotype. This chain connects TRBV28 to TRBJ2-7; unclear D gene. V was clipped by 6 bases and J by 5 bases, with 14 bases between them. CDR3 size: 13 residues. Germline loops: CDR1 MDHEN, CDR2 SYDVKM. This CDR3 reads CASSPSLKNEQYF. The CDR3 bases are TGTGCCAGCAGCCCTTCCCTTAAGAACGAGCAGTACTTC.

This clonotype turned up a few times. The V and J genes are TRBV20-1 and TRBJ2-4, with D perhaps matching TRBD1 (5 bases). The CDR3 is made up of 14 amino acids. Germline-derived CDR1 and CDR2 are DFQATT and SNEGSKA (reference sequence). Deletions cut 5 bases from V and 3 bases from J, with 14 bases between. The CDR3 is CSAPQGFDKNIQYF. CDR3 bases: TGCAGTGCTCCTCAGGGTTTCGACAAAAACATTCAGTACTTC.

The chain couples TRBV20-1 to TRBJ1-5; D unresolved. Looked up from germline, CDR1 is DFQATT and CDR2 is SNEGSKA (reference sequence). V was pared by 7 bases and J by 0 bases, with 10 bases between. This CDR3 is built from 13 residues. In nucleotides, the CDR3 is TGCAGTGGGGGTTACGGTAGCAATCAGCCCCAGCATTTT. Its protein product is CSGGYGSNQPQHF.

This clonotype was picked up a small number of times. The rearrangement uses TRBV7-9 and TRBJ2-7; D is ambiguous. V shed 8 bases and J shed 3 bases, with 17 bases lying between them. Germline CDR1 SEHNR, CDR2 FQNEAQ (reference sequence). There are 14 residues in the CDR3. The CDR3 is CASSRPGLIYEQYF. CDR3 in DNA: TGTGCCAGCTCCCGGCCCGGGCTGATCTACGAGCAGTACTTC.

V usage is TRBV6-5 and J usage is TRBJ2-7; TRBD2 matches 10 bases. The CDR3 contains 14 residues. Losses at the gene ends were 4 bases for V and 6 bases for J; bases not matched to a gene: 6. Germline V gene lookup returns CDR1 MNHEY and CDR2 SVGAGI. CDR3 region: CASSFSGRAVEQYF. The CDR3, as DNA: TGTGCCAGCAGTTTCAGCGGGAGGGCCGTCGAGCAGTACTTC.

In the case of this clonotype: The conserved phenylalanine or tryptophan is not found at the CDR3 terminus, so this likely reflects a read error. This chain links TRBV5-1 with TRBJ2-3; D could derive from TRBD1 or TRBD2 (5 bases each). Germline V lookup: CDR1 SGHRS, CDR2 YFSETQ. The length of the CDR3 is 15 residues. Deletions cut 6 bases from V and 3 bases from J, with 17 bases between. CDR3 coding DNA: TGCGCCAGCATTACCGGGACCAGGGCGACAGATACGCAGTATTCT. Translating it yields CASITGTRATDTQYS.

V usage is TRBV5-1 and J usage is TRBJ2-3; 9 bases are a match to TRBD1. The CDR3 length is 14 residues. The V gene end was trimmed by 3 bases and the J gene end by 5 bases; junction bases not matched to a gene: 4. Per the germline V gene, CDR1 is SGHRS and CDR2 is YFSETQ. CDR3 coding DNA: TGCGCCAGCAGCTCACAGGGGGCGGAAGATACGCAGTATTTT. Translating gives CASSSQGAEDTQYF.

This rearrangement joins TRBV5-1 to TRBJ2-7; D remains ambiguous. V was trimmed by 0 bases and J by 4 bases, leaving 14 bases between them. The CDR3 covers 15 residues. Germline V gene data show CDR1 as SGHRS and CDR2 as YFSETQ. CDR3: CASSLVRSAEYEQYF. CDR3 sequence (DNA): TGCGCCAGCAGCTTGGTTCGGTCGGCAGAATACGAGCAGTACTTC.

This clonotype was recorded at least ten times. This rearrangement joins TRBV4-3 to TRBJ2-1; 10 bases line up with TRBD2. The CDR3 totals 16 residues. Germline CDR1 and CDR2: LGHNA and YSLEER. The J segment lost 4 bases and the V segment lost 4 bases, leaving 7 bases of the junction unmatched. The CDR3 spells CASSLKAGGPYNEQFF. The CDR3 DNA follows: TGCGCCAGCAGCCTAAAAGCGGGAGGGCCGTACAATGAGCAGTTCTTC.

In this sample, this clonotype turned up a few times. The J gene is TRBJ2-7, the V gene TRBV20-1, with D perhaps matching TRBD1 (6 bases). The CDR3 covers 12 residues. Per the germline V gene, CDR1 is DFQATT and CDR2 is SNEGSKA (reference sequence). V shed 3 bases and J shed 5 bases, with 11 bases lying between them. The DNA of the CDR3 is TGCAGTGCTAGCGACAGGTCCCACGAGCAGTACTTC. This gives the protein CSASDRSHEQYF.

This rearrangement joins TRBV7-8 to TRBJ2-2, with 9 bases aligning to TRBD2. This CDR3 is 16 amino acids long. The V segment lost 1 base and the J segment 5 bases; nucleotides outside the gene matches: 5. Germline CDR1 is SGHVS and CDR2 is FQNEAQ. The DNA of the CDR3 is TGTGCCAGCAGCTTAGTGTCTAGCGGGGATACCGGGGAGCTGTTTTTT. This codes for CASSLVSSGDTGELFF.

The chain has TRBV7-2 and TRBJ1-1; 9 nucleotides agree with TRBD1. V lost 4 bases, J lost 0 bases, and 6 bases stayed unmatched. The length of the CDR3 is 16 residues. Germline CDR1 reads SGHTA; CDR2 reads FQGNSA. This CDR3 is CASSSRTGALNTEAFF. Here the CDR3 DNA reads TGTGCCAGCAGCTCCAGGACAGGGGCTTTGAACACTGAAGCTTTCTTT. The full variable domain, completed using reference TRBV7-2 and TRBJ1-1, is GAGVSQSPSNKVTEKGKDVELRCDPISGHTALYWYRQSLGQGLEFLIYFQGNSAPDKSGLPSDRFSAERTGGSVSTLTIQRTQQEDSAVYLCASSSRTGALNTEAFFGQGTRLTVV.

The chain recombines TRBV15 with TRBJ1-1; TRBD1 matches 8 bases. V shed 3 bases and J 2 bases; nucleotides not matched to a gene: 2. In germline, CDR1 is LNHNV, CDR2 YYDKDF (reference sequence). The CDR3 is made up of 14 amino acids. The CDR3 region is CATSSQGANTEAFF. In DNA, the CDR3 is TGTGCCACCAGCAGCCAGGGGGCCAACACTGAAGCTTTCTTT.

The V gene is TRBV7-9, the J gene TRBJ2-3, with D possibly being TRBD2 (5 bases). V was pared by 4 bases and J by 6 bases, with 17 bases between. This CDR3 has 15 amino acids. Germline V lookup: CDR1 SEHNR, CDR2 FQNEAQ (reference sequence). The CDR3 spells CASSWVLSRRDTQYF. CDR3 DNA sequence: TGTGCCAGCAGCTGGGTCCTCTCTAGGAGGGATACGCAGTATTTT.

This clonotype has just a few counts. This chain links TRBV12-3 or TRBV12-4 with TRBJ2-7, with 9 bases fitting TRBD2. Unmatched junction bases numbered 5, after V lost 1 base and J lost 4 bases. This CDR3 region has 15 residues. Here the CDR3 reads CASSLGSGGPYEQYF. The CDR3 DNA reads TGTGCCAGCAGTTTAGGTAGCGGGGGCCCTTACGAGCAGTACTTC.

The chain has TRBV11-1 and TRBJ1-1, with a weak D call TRBD1 (5 bases). Per the germline V gene, CDR1 is SGHAT and CDR2 is FQDESV (reference sequence). The CDR3 is made up of 17 amino acids. The V end lost 2 bases, the J end lost 5 bases, and 21 bases lay between the germline ends. The CDR3 DNA is TGTGCCAGCAGCTTATCGGGGCAGGGAAGAAGGGGAACTGAAGCTTTCTTT. Its translation: CASSLSGQGRRGTEAFF.

This clonotype was seen only a few times. A clone one base away is much larger, so this may be a read error. V and J are TRBV6-1 and TRBJ2-3, with D possibly matching TRBD1 (5 bases). Germline V lookup: CDR1 MNHNS, CDR2 SASEGT. V lost 6 bases, J lost 1 base, and 11 bases lay in between. The CDR3 sequence is 14 residues long. The CDR3 DNA follows: TGTGCCAGCAGGCAGGGCAGGGGCACAGATACGCAGTATTTT. Its protein product is CASRQGRGTDTQYF.

This clonotype was recorded at least ten times. The chain couples TRBV12-3 or TRBV12-4 to TRBJ1-5; 8 nucleotides line up with TRBD1. The junction had 10 bases not matched to a gene; V was cut back by 5 bases and J by 4 bases. There are 16 residues in the CDR3. Here the CDR3 reads CASSGAGQGGNQPQHF. CDR3 DNA sequence: TGTGCCAGCAGTGGGGCAGGACAGGGAGGGAATCAGCCCCAGCATTTT.

This clonotype was seen only a few times. The chain joins TRBV5-6 to TRBJ2-2; 12 bases match TRBD2. The germline CDR1 and CDR2 sequences are SGHDT and YYEEEE. V lost 5 bases to trimming and J lost 4 bases; unmatched junction nucleotides: 3. This CDR3 is built from 15 residues. The CDR3 region has the DNA TGTGCCAGCAGGCTACTAGCGGGAGGCACCGGGGAGCTGTTTTTT. Translation gives CASRLLAGGTGELFF.

CDR3 sequence reads: CASSLIQNEQYF. In DNA form, the CDR3 reads TGTGCCAGCAGCTTAATACAGAACGAGCAGTACTTC. The chain joins TRBV7-9 to TRBJ2-7; D uncertain. Deletions cut 2 bases from V and 5 bases from J, with 7 bases between. The CDR3 runs to 12 residues. CDR1 and CDR2 (germline): SEHNR, FQNEAQ (reference sequence).

This clonotype was seen more than once but under ten times. The CDR3 sequence: CASSSFARGGGTDTQYF. In nucleotides, the CDR3 is TGTGCCAGCAGCTCATTCGCCCGGGGCGGGGGCACAGATACGCAGTATTTT. The chain is built from TRBV11-1 and TRBJ2-3; D is possibly TRBD2 (6 bases). Trimming removed 4 bases at V and 1 base at J, with 18 bases between. This CDR3 has 17 amino acids. Germline V lookup: CDR1 SGHAT, CDR2 FQDESV (reference sequence).